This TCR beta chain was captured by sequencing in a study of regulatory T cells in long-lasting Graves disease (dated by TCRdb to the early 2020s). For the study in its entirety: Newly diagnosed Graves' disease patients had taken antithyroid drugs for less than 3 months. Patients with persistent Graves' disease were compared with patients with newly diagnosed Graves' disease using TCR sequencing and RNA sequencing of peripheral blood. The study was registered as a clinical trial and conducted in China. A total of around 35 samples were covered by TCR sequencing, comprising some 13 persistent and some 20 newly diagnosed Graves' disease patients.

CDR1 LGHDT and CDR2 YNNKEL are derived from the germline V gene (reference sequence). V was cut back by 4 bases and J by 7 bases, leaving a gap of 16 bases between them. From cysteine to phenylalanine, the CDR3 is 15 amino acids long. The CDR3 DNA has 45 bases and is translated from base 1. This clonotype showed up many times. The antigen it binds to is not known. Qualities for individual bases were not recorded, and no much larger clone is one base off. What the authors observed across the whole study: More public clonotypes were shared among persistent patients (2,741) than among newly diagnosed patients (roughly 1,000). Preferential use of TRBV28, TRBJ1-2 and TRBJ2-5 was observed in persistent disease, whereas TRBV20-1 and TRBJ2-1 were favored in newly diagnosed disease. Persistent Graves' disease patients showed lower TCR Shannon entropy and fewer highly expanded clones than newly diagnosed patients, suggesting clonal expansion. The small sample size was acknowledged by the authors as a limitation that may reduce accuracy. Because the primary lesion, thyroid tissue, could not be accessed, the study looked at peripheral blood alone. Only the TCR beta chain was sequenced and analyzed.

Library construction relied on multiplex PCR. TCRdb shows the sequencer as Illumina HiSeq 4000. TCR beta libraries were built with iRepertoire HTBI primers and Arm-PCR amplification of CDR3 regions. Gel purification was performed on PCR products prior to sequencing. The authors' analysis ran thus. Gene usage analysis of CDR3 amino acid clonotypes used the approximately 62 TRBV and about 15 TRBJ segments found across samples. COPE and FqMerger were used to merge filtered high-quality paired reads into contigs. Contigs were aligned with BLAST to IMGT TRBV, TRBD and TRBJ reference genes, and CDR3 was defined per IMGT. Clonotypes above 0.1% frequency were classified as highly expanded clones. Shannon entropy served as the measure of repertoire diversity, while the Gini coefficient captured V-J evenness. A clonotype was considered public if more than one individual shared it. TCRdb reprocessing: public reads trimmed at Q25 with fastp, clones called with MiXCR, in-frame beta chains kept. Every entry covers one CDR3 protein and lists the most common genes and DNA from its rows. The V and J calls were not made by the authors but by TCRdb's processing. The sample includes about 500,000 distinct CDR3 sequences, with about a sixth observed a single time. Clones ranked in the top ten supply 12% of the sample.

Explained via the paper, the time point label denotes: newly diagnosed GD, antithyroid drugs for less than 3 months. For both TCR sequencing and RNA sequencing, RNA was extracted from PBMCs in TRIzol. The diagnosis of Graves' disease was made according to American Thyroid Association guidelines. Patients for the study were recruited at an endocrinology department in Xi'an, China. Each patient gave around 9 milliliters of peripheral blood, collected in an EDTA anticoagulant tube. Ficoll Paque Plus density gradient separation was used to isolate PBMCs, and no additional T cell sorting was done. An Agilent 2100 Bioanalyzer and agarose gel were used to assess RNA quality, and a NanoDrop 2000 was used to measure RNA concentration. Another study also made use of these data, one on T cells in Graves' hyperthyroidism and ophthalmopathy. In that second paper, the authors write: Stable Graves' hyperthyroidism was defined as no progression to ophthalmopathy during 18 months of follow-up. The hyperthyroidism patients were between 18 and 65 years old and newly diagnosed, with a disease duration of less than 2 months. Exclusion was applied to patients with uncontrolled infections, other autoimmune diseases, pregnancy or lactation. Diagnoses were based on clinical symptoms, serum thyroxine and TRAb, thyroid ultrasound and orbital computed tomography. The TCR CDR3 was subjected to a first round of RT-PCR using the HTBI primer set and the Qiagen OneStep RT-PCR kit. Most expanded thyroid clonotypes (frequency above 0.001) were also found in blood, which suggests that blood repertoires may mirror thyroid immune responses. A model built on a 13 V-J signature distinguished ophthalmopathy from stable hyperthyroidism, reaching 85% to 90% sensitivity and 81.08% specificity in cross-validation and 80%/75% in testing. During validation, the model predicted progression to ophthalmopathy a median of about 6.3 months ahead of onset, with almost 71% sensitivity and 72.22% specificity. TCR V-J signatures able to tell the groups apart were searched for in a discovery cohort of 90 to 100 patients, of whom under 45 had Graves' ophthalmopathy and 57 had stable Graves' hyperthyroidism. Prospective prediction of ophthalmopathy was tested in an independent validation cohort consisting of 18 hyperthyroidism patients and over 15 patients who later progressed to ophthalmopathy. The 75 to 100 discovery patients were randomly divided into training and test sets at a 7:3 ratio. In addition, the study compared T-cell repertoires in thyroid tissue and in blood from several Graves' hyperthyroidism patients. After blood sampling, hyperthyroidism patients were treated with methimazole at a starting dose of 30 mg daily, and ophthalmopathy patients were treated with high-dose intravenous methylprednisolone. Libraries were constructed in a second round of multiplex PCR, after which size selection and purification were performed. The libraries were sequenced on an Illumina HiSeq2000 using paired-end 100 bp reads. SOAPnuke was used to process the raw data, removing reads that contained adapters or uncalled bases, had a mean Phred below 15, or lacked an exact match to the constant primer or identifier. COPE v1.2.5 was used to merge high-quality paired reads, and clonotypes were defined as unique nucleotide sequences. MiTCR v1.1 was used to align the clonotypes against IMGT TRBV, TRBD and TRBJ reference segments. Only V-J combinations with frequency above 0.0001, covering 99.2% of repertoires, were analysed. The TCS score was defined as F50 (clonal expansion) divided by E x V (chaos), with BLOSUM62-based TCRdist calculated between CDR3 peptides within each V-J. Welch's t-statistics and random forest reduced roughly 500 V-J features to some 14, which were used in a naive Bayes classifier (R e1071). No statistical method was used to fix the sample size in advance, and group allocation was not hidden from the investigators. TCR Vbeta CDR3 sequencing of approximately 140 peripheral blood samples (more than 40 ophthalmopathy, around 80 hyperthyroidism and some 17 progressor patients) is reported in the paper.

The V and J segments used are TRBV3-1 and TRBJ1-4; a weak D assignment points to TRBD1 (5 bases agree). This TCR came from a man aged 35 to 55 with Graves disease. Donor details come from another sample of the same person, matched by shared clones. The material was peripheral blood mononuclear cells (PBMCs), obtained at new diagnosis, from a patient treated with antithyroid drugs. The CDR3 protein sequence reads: CASSLIGAGGEKLFF. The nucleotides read TGTGCCAGCAGCCTCATAGGGGCCGGCGGTGAAAAACTGTTTTTT.